One sample yielded the 14 T cell receptor beta chains listed below, sequenced in a study of CD8 T cells in ankylosing spondylitis. Notes on the study in general: Characteristic of ankylosing spondylitis blood, it appeared, was a TCR beta motif comprising roughly 8 highly homologous variants.

For these TCRs, the target antigens are not known. TCRdb re-called the 5' RACE reads through MiXCR, storing one row per CDR3 protein. The table records 200,000 to 250,000 distinct CDR3 sequences, just under 7.5% of them present only once. The specimen was blood, either unsorted or a sorted T cell fraction (not recorded which). These TCRs come from a male donor with ankylosing spondylitis.

This clonotype was detected a few times. The chain joins TRBV10-3 to TRBJ2-7; 12 bases match TRBD2. Germline V gene sequence: CDR1 ENHRY, CDR2 SYGVKD. The J segment lost 0 bases and the V segment lost 6 bases, leaving 12 bases of the junction unmatched. The CDR3 loop spans 18 amino acids. CDR3 sequence (DNA): TGTGCCATCAGGAGATTTCTAGCGGGAGGGTCAAGCTCCTACGAGCAGTACTTC. Translating it yields CAIRRFLAGGSSSYEQYF.

This clonotype has a count of ten or more. The chain couples TRBV29-1 to TRBJ1-2, with D uncertain. Trimming stripped 3 bases from V and 4 bases from J, with 6 bases between. Germline CDR1 and CDR2: SQVTM and ANQGSEA. The CDR3 has 11 amino acids. The CDR3 protein is CSVDASYGYTF. The CDR3 coding sequence is TGCAGCGTTGATGCCAGCTATGGCTACACCTTC.

Of note for this clonotype: Since a much larger clone is just one base distant, this may be a read error. The gene calls are TRBV9 and TRBJ1-2; a weak D match, TRBD1 (5 bases). In germline, CDR1 is SGDLS, CDR2 YYNGEE. There are 14 residues in the CDR3. CDR3 amino acids: CDSSWDGKNYGYTF. The DNA for the CDR3 is TGTGACAGCAGCTGGGACGGGAAGAACTATGGCTACACCTTC.

This clonotype was observed a few times. The chain carries TRBV27 and TRBJ2-7; 13 bases fit TRBD2. The CDR3 spans 15 residues. CDR1 is MNHEY and CDR2 is SMNVEV in the germline V gene (reference sequence). V dropped 7 bases and J dropped 0; count of bases not matched to a gene: 3. DNA for the CDR3: TGTGCCAGCAAGACTAGCGGGAGGACCTCCTACGAGCAGTACTTC. This gives the protein CASKTSGRTSYEQYF.

This clonotype showed up many times. The chain links TRBV10-3 to TRBJ1-4; D is perhaps TRBD1 (6 bases). The germline V gene encodes CDR1 ENHRY and CDR2 SYGVKD. The germline V and J ends were trimmed by 0 bases and 6 bases, with 14 bases remaining between them. CDR3 length: 16 amino acids. In DNA, the CDR3 is TGTGCCATCAGTGAGTCGATCACAGGGTTGGATGAAAAACTGTTTTTT. It translates to CAISESITGLDEKLFF.

The chain joins TRBV5-1 to TRBJ1-2, with D possibly matching TRBD1 (5 bases). The germline V gene has CDR1 SGHRS and CDR2 YFSETQ. The CDR3 sequence is 15 residues long. Trimming shortened V by 6 bases and J by 2 bases, and 17 bases separated the two germline ends. CDR3 loop: CASIHWDGENYGYTF. DNA of the CDR3: TGCGCCAGCATACACTGGGACGGAGAGAACTATGGCTACACCTTC.

This clonotype appeared many times. The chain employs TRBV7-8 and TRBJ2-7, with a tentative D call TRBD2 (5 bases). The length of the CDR3 is 16 residues. Between the trimmed V and J ends, which lost 3 bases and 6 bases, there was a span of 21 bases. Germline V lookup: CDR1 SGHVS, CDR2 FQNEAQ. The DNA for the CDR3 is TGTGCCAGCAGCTTGATCGGACTCTCAGTTTTAGGCGAGCAGTACTTC. Translating gives CASSLIGLSVLGEQYF.

CDR3 sequence reads: CASSSSAGGWIPYEQYF. CDR3 sequence (DNA): TGTGCCAGCAGTTCCTCTGCTGGAGGGTGGATCCCCTACGAGCAGTACTTC. This rearrangement joins TRBV27 to TRBJ2-7, with D maybe TRBD2 (6 bases). The length of the CDR3 is 17 residues. Trimming removed 4 bases at V and 2 bases at J, with 21 bases between. The germline CDR1 and CDR2 sequences are MNHEY and SMNVEV (reference sequence).

This clonotype showed up many times. This chain connects TRBV20-1 to TRBJ1-2; 8 bases fit TRBD1. J gave up 8 bases and V 6 bases, and 8 bases lay outside the gene matches. Germline-derived CDR1 and CDR2 are DFQATT and SNEGSKA (reference sequence). The CDR3 sequence is 12 residues long. In DNA, the CDR3 is TGCAGTGCGACCGGGACAGGCGAGGGCTACACCTTC. Translating it yields CSATGTGEGYTF.

This clonotype was picked up a small number of times. V is TRBV5-5 and J is TRBJ2-5; D perhaps matches TRBD1 (6 bases). CDR1 SGHKS and CDR2 YYEKEE come from the germline V gene (reference sequence). This CDR3 is built from 15 residues. Trimming removed 1 base from V and 5 bases from J, with 15 bases in between. CDR3 in amino acids: CASSLLDSPGETQYF. The DNA for the CDR3 is TGTGCCAGCAGCTTGTTGGACAGCCCCGGGGAGACCCAGTACTTC. Together with reference TRBV5-5 and TRBJ2-5, the CDR3 gives the full variable domain: DAGVTQSPTHLIKTRGQQVTLRCSPISGHKSVSWYQQVLGQGPQFIFQYYEKEERGRGNFPDRFSARQFPNYSSELNVNALLLGDSALYLCASSLLDSPGETQYFGPGTRLLVL.

The CDR3 sequence: CASSLEGPHGLDTQYF. CDR3 nucleotides: TGTGCCAGCAGCTTAGAGGGGCCGCACGGTTTAGATACGCAGTATTTT. This chain connects TRBV7-3 to TRBJ2-3, with D possibly called TRBD1 or TRBD2 (5 bases each). The CDR3 extends over 16 amino acids. Germline V gene lookup returns CDR1 SGHTA and CDR2 FQGTGA. Trimming cost V 2 bases and J 5 bases, with 17 bases left between them.

Many counts were recorded for this clonotype. The rearrangement joins TRBV12-3 or TRBV12-4 to TRBJ2-1; 12 bases match TRBD2. The CDR3 covers 15 residues. Trimming took 5 bases from V and 7 from J; bases not matched to a gene: 6. CDR3 nucleotides: TGTGCCAGCAGTCCACTAGCGGGGGGAATGAATGAGCAGTTCTTC. Translation gives CASSPLAGGMNEQFF.

This clonotype has ten or more counts. The rearrangement uses TRBV19 and TRBJ2-4; D remains unclear. V was cut by 5 bases and J by 0 bases, with 5 bases left in between. Germline V gives CDR1 LNHDA, CDR2 SQIVND (reference sequence). The CDR3 extends over 13 amino acids. CDR3: CASSPLAKNIQYF. Here the CDR3 DNA reads TGTGCCAGTAGTCCCCTAGCCAAAAACATTCAGTACTTC.

This clonotype has only a few counts. This sequence joins TRBV12-2 and TRBJ1-1; the table's D call of TRBD1 was not tested on the DNA. TRBV12-2 is a listed pseudogene. This CDR3 is built from 20 residues. The CDR3 loop is CASRLVGPGGAGKRGTEAFF. In DNA form, the CDR3 reads TGTGCAAGTCGCTTAGTGGGTCCAGGGGGCGCTGGAAAAAGGGGGACTGAAGCTTTCTTT.